These 6 T cell receptor beta chains originate from one sample sequenced in a study of shared clonotypes between healthy human individuals. This table comes from immunoSEQ multiplex PCR, and its TCRdb copy is limited to in-frame clones, with some not included. The table has about 1.5 million clones, approximately 98% seen once; the top ten hold about 0.45%. The sample consisted of naive CD4+ T cells sorted from blood. The subset was: CD45RA+ positively selected. These receptors were taken from a man in his thirties or forties in good health.

This sequence joins TRBV11-2 and TRBJ1-2; D remains ambiguous. V was shortened by 2 bases and J by 6 bases, with 7 bases between the two germline ends. CDR1 is SGHAT and CDR2 is FQNNGV in the germline V gene. This CDR3 spans 12 amino acids. The CDR3 is CASSLFLDGYTF. For the CDR3, the DNA is TGTGCCAGCAGCTTATTCCTGGATGGCTACACCTTC.

This clone appeared a single time. The rearrangement joins TRBV15 to TRBJ1-1; D call uncertain. The V gene lost 0 bases and the J gene lost 3 bases, with 8 bases spanning the gap. Germline V CDR1 and CDR2: LNHNV, YYDKDF (reference sequence). CDR3 size: 14 residues. CDR3 loop: CATSRDLLDTEAFF. Here the CDR3 DNA reads TGTGCCACCAGCAGAGATCTTTTGGACACTGAAGCTTTCTTT.

The V call is TRBV11-2, the J call TRBJ1-4; D is unclear. The V and J ends lost 1 base and 6 bases respectively, with 6 bases between them. There are 13 residues in the CDR3. Germline assignment: CDR1 SGHAT and CDR2 FQNNGV. CDR3 sequence (DNA): TGTGCCAGCAGCTTAGTCGGGGATGAAAAACTGTTTTTT. It yields the protein CASSLVGDEKLFF.

This clone was detected once. The chain uses TRBV9 and TRBJ2-3; 15 positions agree with TRBD2. CDR3 length: 17 residues. CDR1 and CDR2 from the germline V gene are SGDLS and YYNGEE. V lost 4 bases and J lost 2; bases outside the gene matches: 5. CDR3 region: CASSPGLAGGPTDTQYF. DNA for the CDR3: TGTGCCAGCAGCCCCGGACTAGCGGGAGGGCCCACAGATACGCAGTATTTT.

The V call is TRBV19, the J call TRBJ2-3; 8 bases line up with TRBD2. Germline loops: CDR1 LNHDA, CDR2 SQIVND (reference sequence). Trimming removed 4 bases from V and 4 bases from J; junction bases left unmatched: 13. The CDR3 consists of 17 residues. DNA for the CDR3: TGTGCCAGTAGTACCCTCCCCGGGGGGGCGGCGGCAGATACGCAGTATTTT. It encodes CASSTLPGGAAADTQYF.

The chain joins TRBV15 to TRBJ1-3, with D possibly TRBD1 on 5 matching bases. Trimming took 0 bases from V and 4 from J, leaving 13 bases between them. The CDR3 covers 16 residues. Germline CDR1 reads LNHNV; CDR2 reads YYDKDF (reference sequence). The CDR3 spells CATSRDGGARGNTIYF. CDR3 in DNA: TGTGCCACCAGCAGAGATGGAGGGGCGCGAGGAAACACCATATATTTT.